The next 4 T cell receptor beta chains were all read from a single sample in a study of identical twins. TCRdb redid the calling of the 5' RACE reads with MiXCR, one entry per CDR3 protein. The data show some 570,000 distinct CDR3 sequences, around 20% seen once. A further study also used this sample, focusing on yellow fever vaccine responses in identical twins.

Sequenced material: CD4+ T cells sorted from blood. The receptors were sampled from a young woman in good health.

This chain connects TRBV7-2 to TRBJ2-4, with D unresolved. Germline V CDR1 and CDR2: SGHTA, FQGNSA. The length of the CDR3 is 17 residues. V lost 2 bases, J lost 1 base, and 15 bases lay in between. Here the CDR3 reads CASSLSEPGGAKNIQYF. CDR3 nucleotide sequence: TGTGCCAGCAGCTTATCAGAACCGGGTGGGGCCAAAAACATTCAGTACTTC.

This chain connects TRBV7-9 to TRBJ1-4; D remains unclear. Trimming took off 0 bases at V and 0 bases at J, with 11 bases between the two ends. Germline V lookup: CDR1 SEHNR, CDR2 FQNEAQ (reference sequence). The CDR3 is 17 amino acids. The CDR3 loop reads CASSLASAATTNEKLFF. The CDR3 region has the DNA TGTGCCAGCAGCTTAGCGTCGGCCGCGACAACTAATGAAAAACTGTTTTTT.

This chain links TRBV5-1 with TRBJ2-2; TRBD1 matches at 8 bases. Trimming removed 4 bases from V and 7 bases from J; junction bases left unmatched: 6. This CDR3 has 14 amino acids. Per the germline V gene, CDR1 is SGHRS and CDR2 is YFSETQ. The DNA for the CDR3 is TGCGCCAGCAGCCCGGACAGGGCGGACGGGGAGCTGTTTTTT. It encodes CASSPDRADGELFF.

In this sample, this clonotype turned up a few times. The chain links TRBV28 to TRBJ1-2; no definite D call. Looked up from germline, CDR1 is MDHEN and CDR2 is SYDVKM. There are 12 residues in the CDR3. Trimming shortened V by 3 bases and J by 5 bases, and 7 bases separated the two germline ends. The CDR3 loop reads CASSFKGYGYTF. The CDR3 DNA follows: TGTGCCAGCAGTTTTAAAGGGTATGGCTACACCTTC.